The table lists the clone carrying this TCR beta chain with a count of one. The antigen remains undetermined. The data derive from a study of Graves' ophthalmopathy and Graves' hyperthyroidism. Across the study: Peripheral blood was gathered at the point of initial diagnosis, before any treatment started. Study results and limitations: The model reached 70.59% sensitivity and approximately 72% specificity for predicting ophthalmopathy progression.

Germline V gene sequence: CDR1 MNHNS, CDR2 SASEGT. V dropped 9 bases and J dropped 1 base, with 12 bases sitting between them. This CDR3 is 13 amino acids long. Amplification of TCR beta CDR3 regions used RNA transcripts. The library came from an HTBI-primed first-round RT-PCR and a second-round multiplex PCR. Via MiXCR, TCRdb re-called the multiplex PCR reads, giving one row per CDR3 protein. This table holds some 160,000 distinct CDR3 sequences, roughly two fifths found once. Specimen: peripheral blood. The TCR comes from a young man with Graves' ophthalmopathy. This chain links TRBV6-1 with TRBJ1-1; tentative D call: TRBD1 (5 bases). The CDR3: CASCRGPNTEAFF. CDR3 nucleotides: TGTGCCAGTTGTCGGGGACCGAACACTGAAGCTTTCTTT.